This is a list of T cell receptor beta chains from one sample in a study of cytomegalovirus exposure and HLA in healthy donors. Some clones are missing from TCRdb's copy, which holds only in-frame ones; the method was immunoSEQ multiplex PCR. This listing includes roughly 65,000 clones. Sequencing was performed on PBMCs. The receptors come from a boy aged 5-17 years in good health and CMV-seronegative. Both conserved end residues are part of each CDR3. The D gene is left open where the match is weak.

CDR3 DNA: TGCGCCAGCAGCTTGTCCGCGGGAGTAGACCACGAGCAGTACTTC; CDR3 protein: CASSLSAGVDHEQYF; J gene: TRBJ2-7; V gene: TRBV5-1; D gene: TRBD2
CDR3 DNA: TGTGCCACCAGCAAAGGACAGGGTATGAACACTGAAGCTTTCTTT; CDR3 protein: CATSKGQGMNTEAFF; J gene: TRBJ1-1; V gene: TRBV15; D gene: TRBD1
CDR3 DNA: TGTGCCAGCAGCTCGGGGGGGCCAGGGCAGTACTTC; CDR3 protein: CASSSGGPGQYF; J gene: TRBJ2-7; V gene: TRBV7-2; D gene: TRBD2
CDR3 DNA: TGTGCCAGCAGCGTCGGGACAGGGCGGAATCAGCCCCAGCATTTT; CDR3 protein: CASSVGTGRNQPQHF; J gene: TRBJ1-5; V gene: TRBV7-9; D gene: TRBD1
CDR3 DNA: TGCGCCAGCAGCCAAGCACATTCGGACAGTGCGAACACCGGGGAGCTGTTTTTT; CDR3 protein: CASSQAHSDSANTGELFF; J gene: TRBJ2-2; V gene: TRBV4-3; D gene: NA
CDR3 DNA: TGCGCCAGCAGCCAAGATGGACTCCTGAGCTCCTACAATGAGCAGTTCTTC; CDR3 protein: CASSQDGLLSSYNEQFF; J gene: TRBJ2-1; V gene: TRBV4-3; D gene: NA
CDR3 DNA: TGTGCCACACAGACAGGGACAGGAAACACCATATATTTT; CDR3 protein: CATQTGTGNTIYF; J gene: TRBJ1-3; V gene: TRBV15; D gene: TRBD1
CDR3 DNA: TGTGCCAGCAGCCAAGGGGGGGGAGAGGTTGCGGGATTTAGCACAGATACGCAGTATTTT; CDR3 protein: CASSQGGGEVAGFSTDTQYF; J gene: TRBJ2-3; V gene: TRBV14; D gene: TRBD2
CDR3 DNA: TGCGCCAGCAGCTTCGGCACAGATACGCAGTATTTT; CDR3 protein: CASSFGTDTQYF; J gene: TRBJ2-3; V gene: TRBV5-1; D gene: NA
CDR3 DNA: TGTGCCAGCAGCCTGGGACAGGACTATGGCTACACCTTC; CDR3 protein: CASSLGQDYGYTF; J gene: TRBJ1-2; V gene: TRBV7-9; D gene: TRBD1
CDR3 DNA: TGTGCCAGCAGCTTGGGGGGCAGCTCTGGGGCCAACGTCCTGACTTTC; CDR3 protein: CASSLGGSSGANVLTF; J gene: TRBJ2-6; V gene: TRBV5-4; D gene: NA
CDR3 DNA: TGTGCCAGCAAGGGTCTGGGACTAGCGGCCTACAATGAGCAGTTCTTC; CDR3 protein: CASKGLGLAAYNEQFF; J gene: TRBJ2-1; V gene: TRBV6-6; D gene: TRBD2
CDR3 DNA: TGTGCCAGCACCCCAGGACAGGGGCTTACCCACGAGCAGTACTTC; CDR3 protein: CASTPGQGLTHEQYF; J gene: TRBJ2-7; V gene: TRBV6-6; D gene: TRBD1
CDR3 DNA: TGTGCCTGGAACTCGGGACAGGGTAGCACCGGGGAGCTGTTTTTT; CDR3 protein: CAWNSGQGSTGELFF; J gene: TRBJ2-2; V gene: TRBV30; D gene: TRBD1
CDR3 DNA: TGTGCCAGCAGCCCTAGCGGGAGAGGGGGGAACGAGCAGTACTTC; CDR3 protein: CASSPSGRGGNEQYF; J gene: TRBJ2-7; V gene: TRBV5-4; D gene: TRBD2
CDR3 DNA: TGTGCCAGCACTACAAGCTATGACAGCGCCTACGAGCAGTACTTC; CDR3 protein: CASTTSYDSAYEQYF; J gene: TRBJ2-7; V gene: TRBV6-5; D gene: NA
CDR3 DNA: TGTGCCAGCAGCTTGGGCGGCAGCACTGAAGCTTTCTTT; CDR3 protein: CASSLGGSTEAFF; J gene: TRBJ1-1; V gene: TRBV5-6; D gene: NA
CDR3 DNA: TGCAGCGCCCTGGAGCCCGGCACTGAAGCTTTCTTT; CDR3 protein: CSALEPGTEAFF; J gene: TRBJ1-1; V gene: TRBV29-1; D gene: NA
CDR3 DNA: TGTGCCAGCAGCCACCCAAAGGCGGGACAGGGCTACAATGAGCAGTTCTTC; CDR3 protein: CASSHPKAGQGYNEQFF; J gene: TRBJ2-1; V gene: TRBV7-9; D gene: TRBD1
CDR3 DNA: TGTGCCAGCAACTCGGACAGCGTCAATCAGCCCCAGCATTTT; CDR3 protein: CASNSDSVNQPQHF; J gene: TRBJ1-5; V gene: TRBV6-1; D gene: NA
CDR3 DNA: TGTGCCAGCACCCGAGGGTCGTCCGGGGAGCTGTTTTTT; CDR3 protein: CASTRGSSGELFF; J gene: TRBJ2-2; V gene: TRBV6-6; D gene: NA
CDR3 DNA: TGTGCCAGCAGCTTCCCCGGGACTAGCGGGGGGGCCTCGAGTGGCGAGCAGTACTTC; CDR3 protein: CASSFPGTSGGASSGEQYF; J gene: TRBJ2-7; V gene: TRBV7-6; D gene: TRBD2
CDR3 DNA: TGTGCCAGTAGTATGGGGCAGGGAAAGGGAAATCAGCCCCAGCATTTT; CDR3 protein: CASSMGQGKGNQPQHF; J gene: TRBJ1-5; V gene: TRBV19; D gene: NA
CDR3 DNA: TGTGCCAGCAGCTTTAGCGAAGCGGAGACCCAGTACTTC; CDR3 protein: CASSFSEAETQYF; J gene: TRBJ2-5; V gene: TRBV11-2; D gene: NA